Shown below are 5 T cell receptor beta chains from a single sample sequenced in a study of identical twins. A single record per CDR3 protein comes from TCRdb applying MiXCR to the 5' RACE reads. Here the sample spans hundreds of thousands of distinct CDR3 sequences, roughly a tenth being singletons. The sequenced sample consisted of memory (CD45RO+) T cells sorted from blood. Every receptor here comes from a woman aged 18-29 years in good health.

This clonotype was observed many times. The chain links TRBV12-3 or TRBV12-4 to TRBJ2-1; D is perhaps TRBD1 or TRBD2 (6 bases each). V lost 7 bases, J lost 0 bases, and 22 bases lay in between. CDR3 size: 18 residues. Written as DNA, the CDR3 is TGTGCCAGCACCCAATATTTGGGGGGCCTGAGCTCCTACAATGAGCAGTTCTTC. Amino acids: CASTQYLGGLSSYNEQFF.

There are a few counts of this clonotype. The chain's CDR3 is CASSPAEGYVTKNIQYF. The CDR3 region has the DNA TGTGCCAGCAGCCCCGCCGAGGGGTATGTGACCAAAAACATTCAGTACTTC. The chain recombines TRBV9 with TRBJ2-4; TRBD1 or TRBD2 may be the D gene (5 bases each). The V end lost 4 bases, the J end lost 2 bases, and 19 bases lay between the germline ends. This CDR3 contains 17 residues. Per the germline V gene, CDR1 is SGDLS and CDR2 is YYNGEE.

This clonotype was counted many times. V gene TRBV6-2 or TRBV6-3 combines with J gene TRBJ2-7; D not certain. V was cut by 1 base and J by 3 bases, with 16 bases left in between. From germline, CDR1 is MNHEY and CDR2 SVGEGT. This CDR3 contains 16 residues. The CDR3: CASSYLVTQPNYEQYF. The CDR3, as DNA: TGTGCCAGCAGTTACTTGGTGACGCAACCGAACTACGAGCAGTACTTC.

This clonotype was observed a handful of times. The V gene is TRBV30, the J gene TRBJ2-3, with a weak D call TRBD2 (5 bases). The germline V gene has CDR1 GTSNPN and CDR2 SVGIG (reference sequence). This CDR3 comprises 13 residues. V was cut by 0 bases and J by 6 bases, with 10 bases left in between. CDR3 nucleotides: TGTGCCTGGAGTGTAGGCGGAGGCGATACGCAGTATTTT. Translating it yields CAWSVGGGDTQYF.

This clonotype was observed a handful of times. The CDR3, as DNA: TGTGCCAGCAGCTCTGGACTAGCGAGCTCCTACAATGAGCAGTTCTTC. It yields the protein CASSSGLASSYNEQFF. V is TRBV7-3 and J is TRBJ2-1; 9 bases are a match to TRBD2. With 4 bases clipped from V and 0 bases from J, the junction kept 4 bases outside the gene matches. CDR1 is SGHTA and CDR2 is FQGTGA in the germline V gene. CDR3 size: 16 residues.